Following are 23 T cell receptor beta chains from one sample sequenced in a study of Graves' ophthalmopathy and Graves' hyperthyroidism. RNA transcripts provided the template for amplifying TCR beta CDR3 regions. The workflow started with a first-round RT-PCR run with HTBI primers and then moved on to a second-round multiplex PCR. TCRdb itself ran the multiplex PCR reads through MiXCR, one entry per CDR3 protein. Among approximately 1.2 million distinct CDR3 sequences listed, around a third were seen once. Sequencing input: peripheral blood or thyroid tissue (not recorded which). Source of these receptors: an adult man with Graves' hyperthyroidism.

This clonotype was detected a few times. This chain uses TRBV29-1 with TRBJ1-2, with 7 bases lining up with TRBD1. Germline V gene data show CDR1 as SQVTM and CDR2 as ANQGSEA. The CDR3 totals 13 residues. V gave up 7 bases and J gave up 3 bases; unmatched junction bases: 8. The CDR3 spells CSARTGSDYGYTF. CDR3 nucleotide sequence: TGCAGCGCCAGGACAGGCAGTGACTATGGCTACACCTTC. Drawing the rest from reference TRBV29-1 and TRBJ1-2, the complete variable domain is SAVISQKPSRDICQRGTSLTIQCQVDSQVTMMFWYRQQPGQSLTLIATANQGSEATYESGFVIDKFPISRPNLTFSTLTVSNMSPEDSSIYLCSARTGSDYGYTFGSGTRLTVV.

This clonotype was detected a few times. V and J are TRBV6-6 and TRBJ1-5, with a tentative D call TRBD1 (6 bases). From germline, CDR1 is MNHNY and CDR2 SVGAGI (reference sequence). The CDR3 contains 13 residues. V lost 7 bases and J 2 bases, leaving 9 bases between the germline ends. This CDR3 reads CASIQGGNQPQHF. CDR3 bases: TGTGCCAGCATACAGGGAGGCAATCAGCCCCAGCATTTT.

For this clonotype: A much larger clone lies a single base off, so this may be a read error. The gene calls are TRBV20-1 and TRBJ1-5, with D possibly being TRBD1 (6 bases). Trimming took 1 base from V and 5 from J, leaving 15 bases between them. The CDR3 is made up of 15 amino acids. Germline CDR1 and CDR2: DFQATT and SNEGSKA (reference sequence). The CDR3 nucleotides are TGCAGTGCTAGAGGCGCCGACAGGAGCGATCAGCCCCAGCATTTT. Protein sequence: CSARGADRSDQPQHF.

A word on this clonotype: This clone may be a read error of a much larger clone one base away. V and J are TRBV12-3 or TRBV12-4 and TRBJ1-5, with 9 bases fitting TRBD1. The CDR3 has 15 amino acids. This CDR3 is CAGSLGQGTNQPQHF. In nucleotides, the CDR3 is TGTGCCGGCAGTTTAGGACAGGGGACCAATCAGCCCCAGCATTTT.

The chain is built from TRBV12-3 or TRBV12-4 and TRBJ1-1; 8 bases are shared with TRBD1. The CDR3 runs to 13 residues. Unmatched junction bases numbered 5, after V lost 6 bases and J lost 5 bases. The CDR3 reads CASRQGAKTEAFF. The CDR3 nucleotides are TGTGCCAGCAGGCAGGGGGCGAAGACTGAAGCTTTCTTT.

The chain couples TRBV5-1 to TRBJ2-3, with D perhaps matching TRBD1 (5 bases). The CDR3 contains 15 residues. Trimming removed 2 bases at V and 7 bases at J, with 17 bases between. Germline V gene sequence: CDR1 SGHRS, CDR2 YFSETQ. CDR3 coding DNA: TGCGCCAGCAGCTTAATCGTCTGGGGCGCGAATACGCAGTATTTT. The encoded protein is CASSLIVWGANTQYF.

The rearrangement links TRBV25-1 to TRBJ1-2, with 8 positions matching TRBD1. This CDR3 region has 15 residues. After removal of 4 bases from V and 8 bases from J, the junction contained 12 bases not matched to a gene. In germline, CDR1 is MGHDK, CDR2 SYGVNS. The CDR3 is CASSGLWQGAWGYTF. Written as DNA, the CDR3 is TGTGCCAGCAGTGGCCTTTGGCAGGGGGCGTGGGGCTACACCTTC.

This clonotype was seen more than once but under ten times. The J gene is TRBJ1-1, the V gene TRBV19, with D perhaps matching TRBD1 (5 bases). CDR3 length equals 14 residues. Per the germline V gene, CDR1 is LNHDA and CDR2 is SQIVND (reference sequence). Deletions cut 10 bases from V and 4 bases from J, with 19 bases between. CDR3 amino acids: CATRKIREGTEAFF. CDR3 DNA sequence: TGTGCCACCAGAAAGATCAGGGAAGGCACTGAAGCTTTCTTT.

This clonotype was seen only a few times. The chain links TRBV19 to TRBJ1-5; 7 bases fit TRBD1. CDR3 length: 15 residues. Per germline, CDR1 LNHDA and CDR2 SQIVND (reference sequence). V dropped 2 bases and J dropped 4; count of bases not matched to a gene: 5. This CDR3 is CASSITGESNQPQHF. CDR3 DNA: TGTGCCAGTAGTATAACAGGGGAGTCGAATCAGCCCCAGCATTTT.

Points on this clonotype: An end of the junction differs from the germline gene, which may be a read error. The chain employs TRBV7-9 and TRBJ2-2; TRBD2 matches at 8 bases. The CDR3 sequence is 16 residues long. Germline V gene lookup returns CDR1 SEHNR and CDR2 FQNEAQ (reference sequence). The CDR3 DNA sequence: TGCGCCAGCAGCGCCCCGGGACTAGAGTTCTCCGGGGAGCTGTTTTTT. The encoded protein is CASSAPGLEFSGELFF.

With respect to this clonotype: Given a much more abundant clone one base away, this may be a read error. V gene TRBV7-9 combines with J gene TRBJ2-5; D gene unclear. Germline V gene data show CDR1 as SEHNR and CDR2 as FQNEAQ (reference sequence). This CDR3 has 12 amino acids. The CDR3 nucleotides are TGTGCCGGCAGCCCGGGTCCAGAGACCCAGTACTTC. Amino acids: CAGSPGPETQYF.

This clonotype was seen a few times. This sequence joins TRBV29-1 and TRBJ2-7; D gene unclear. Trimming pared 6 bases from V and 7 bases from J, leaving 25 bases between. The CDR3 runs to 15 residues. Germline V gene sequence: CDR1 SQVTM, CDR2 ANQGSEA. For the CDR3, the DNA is TGCAGCGTCACGTCGGGTTTTGGGCTACCTCGGGAGCAGTACTTC. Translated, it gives CSVTSGFGLPREQYF.

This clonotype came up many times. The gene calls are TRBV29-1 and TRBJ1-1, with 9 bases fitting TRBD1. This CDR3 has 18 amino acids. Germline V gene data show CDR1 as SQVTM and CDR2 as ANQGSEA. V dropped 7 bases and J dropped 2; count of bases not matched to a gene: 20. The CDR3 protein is CSAAQVPGQGGGNTEAFF. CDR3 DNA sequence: TGCAGCGCCGCCCAGGTTCCGGGACAGGGTGGAGGCAACACTGAAGCTTTCTTT.

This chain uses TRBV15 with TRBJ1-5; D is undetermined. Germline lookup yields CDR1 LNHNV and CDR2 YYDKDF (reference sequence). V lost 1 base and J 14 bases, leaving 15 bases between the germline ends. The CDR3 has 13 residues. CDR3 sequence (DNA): TGTGCCACCAGCAGAGGCCGGGAGACCTACGAGCATTTT. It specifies CATSRGRETYEHF.

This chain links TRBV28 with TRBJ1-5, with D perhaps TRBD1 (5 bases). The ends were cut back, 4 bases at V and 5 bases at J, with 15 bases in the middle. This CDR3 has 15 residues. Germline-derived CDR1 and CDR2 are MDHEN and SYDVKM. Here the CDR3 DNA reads TGTGCCAGCAGTTCAAGGCCTAGGGGCTATCAGCCCCAGCATTTT. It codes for CASSSRPRGYQPQHF.

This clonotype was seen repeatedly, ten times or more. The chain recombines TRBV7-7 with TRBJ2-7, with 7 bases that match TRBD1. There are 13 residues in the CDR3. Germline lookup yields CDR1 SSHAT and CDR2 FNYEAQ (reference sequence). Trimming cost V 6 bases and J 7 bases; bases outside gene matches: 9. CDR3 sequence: CASSFDRVGEQYF. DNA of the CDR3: TGTGCCAGCAGTTTTGACAGGGTGGGGGAGCAGTACTTC.

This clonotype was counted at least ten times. The CDR3 reads CASSQDSTYEQYF. The CDR3 coding sequence is TGTGCCAGCAGCCAAGATTCCACCTACGAGCAGTACTTC. This chain links TRBV3-1 with TRBJ2-7; D call uncertain. This CDR3 spans 13 amino acids. V was cut by 0 bases and J by 2 bases, with 5 bases left in between. Looked up from germline, CDR1 is LGHDT and CDR2 is YNNKEL (reference sequence).

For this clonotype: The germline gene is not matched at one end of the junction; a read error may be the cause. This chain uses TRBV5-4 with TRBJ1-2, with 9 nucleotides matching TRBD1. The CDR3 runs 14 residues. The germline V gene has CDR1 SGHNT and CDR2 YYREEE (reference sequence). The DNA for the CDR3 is TGTGTCAGCAGCCCTTATGGACAGGGGAATGGCTACACCTTC. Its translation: CVSSPYGQGNGYTF.

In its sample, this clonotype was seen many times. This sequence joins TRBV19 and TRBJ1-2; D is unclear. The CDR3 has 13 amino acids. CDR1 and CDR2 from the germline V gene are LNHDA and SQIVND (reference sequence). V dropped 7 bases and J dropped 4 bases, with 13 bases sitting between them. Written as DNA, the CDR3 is TGTGCCAGTAAGGAGGACTGGGGCTATGGCTACACCTTC. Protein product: CASKEDWGYGYTF. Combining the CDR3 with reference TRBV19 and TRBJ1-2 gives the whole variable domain DGGITQSPKYLFRKEGQNVTLSCEQNLNHDAMYWYRQDPGQGLRLIYYSQIVNDFQKGDIAEGYSVSREKKESFPLTVTSAQKNPTAFYLCASKEDWGYGYTFGSGTRLTVV.

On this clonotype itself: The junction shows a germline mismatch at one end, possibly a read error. CDR3 in DNA: TGTGCCAGCAGCTCTAAGACCCGGGACTTC. Encoded protein: CASSSKTRDF. J is TRBJ2-5 and V is TRBV11-2; D ambiguous. The CDR3 contains 10 residues. Germline assignment: CDR1 SGHAT and CDR2 FQNNGV.

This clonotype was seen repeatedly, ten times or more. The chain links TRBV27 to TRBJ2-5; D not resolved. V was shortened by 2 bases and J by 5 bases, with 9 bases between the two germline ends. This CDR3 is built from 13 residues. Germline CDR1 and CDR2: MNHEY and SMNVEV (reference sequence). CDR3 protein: CASSLMRGETQYF. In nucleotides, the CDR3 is TGTGCCAGCAGTTTAATGCGTGGGGAGACCCAGTACTTC.

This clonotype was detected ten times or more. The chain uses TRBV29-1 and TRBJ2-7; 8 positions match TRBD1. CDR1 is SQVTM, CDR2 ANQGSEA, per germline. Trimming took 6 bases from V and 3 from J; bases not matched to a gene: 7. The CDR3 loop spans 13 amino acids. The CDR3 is CSVPGTGFYEQYF. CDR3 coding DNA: TGCAGCGTCCCCGGGACAGGATTCTACGAGCAGTACTTC.

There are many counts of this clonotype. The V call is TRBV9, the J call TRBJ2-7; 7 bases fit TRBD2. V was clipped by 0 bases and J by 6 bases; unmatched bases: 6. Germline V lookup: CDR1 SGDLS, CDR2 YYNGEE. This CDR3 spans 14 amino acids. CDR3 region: CASSVGGSGREQYF. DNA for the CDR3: TGTGCCAGCAGCGTAGGCGGTAGCGGGCGCGAGCAGTACTTC.